This record looks at one T cell receptor beta chain sequence and its context. This CDR3 comprises 16 residues. The V and J ends lost 6 bases and 0 bases, in that order; junction bases with no gene match: 11. Germline-derived CDR1 and CDR2 are MDHEN and SYDVKM. In the original processing: Amplifying reference gene primers gave estimates of nucleated cell counts. TCRdb keeps only in-frame clones here, not all; method: immunoSEQ multiplex PCR. D and trimming were read from the DNA, whereas the V and J calls and clone size are those reported in that table. This sample has around 380,000 clones, with more than 65% found just once. The sample is drawn from a study of blood T cell repertoires in COVID-19. Study background: Whether acute or convalescent, the COVID-19 samples came from the United States, Italy and Spain.

The sample comprised peripheral blood. The chain has TRBV28 and TRBJ2-7; 7 bases are a match to TRBD2. The sequence came from a human donor with acute or convalescent COVID-19. The donor label of this sample is uncertain. In nucleotides, the CDR3 is TGTGCCAGCAGGCCTTGGGGGGGAGAGACCTCCTACGAGCAGTACTTC. Amino acid sequence: CASRPWGGETSYEQYF.